The sequence of this T cell receptor (beta chain) was determined in a study of blood T cell repertoires in COVID-19. About the study: The United States, Italy and Spain provided the acute and convalescent COVID-19 samples. PBMCs, B-cell-depleted T cells, or T cells were the source of the cDNA or gDNA that made up the material.

The germline gives CDR1 SGDLS, CDR2 YYNGEE. The CDR3 is 15 amino acids. The ends were cut back, 0 bases at V and 0 bases at J, with 10 bases in the middle. Per the original data handling: Amplifying reference gene primers gave estimates of nucleated cell counts. The repertoire was sequenced with immunoSEQ multiplex PCR; TCRdb's copy has only in-frame clones and lacks some. V and J calls and clone size come straight from that table; D and trimming were deduced from the DNA. The table has about 300,000 clones, 80% to 90% seen once. The material sequenced was peripheral blood. The receptor was isolated from a woman between 45 and 65 years old with acute or convalescent COVID-19. The chain uses TRBV9 and TRBJ2-7, with D possibly TRBD2 on 5 matching bases. The CDR3 DNA is TGTGCCAGCAGCGTAGACGGGGTCCCCTCCTACGAGCAGTACTTC. Its translation is CASSVDGVPSYEQYF.